The present T cell receptor beta chain was sequenced within a study of T cells after yellow fever vaccination. Across the whole study: The authors prepared low-cell-number fractions using SMART-Seq v4 Ultra Low Input.

By 5'RACE template switching, TCR cDNA was produced, with a universal primer site and UMIs added in the process. TCRdb passed the 5' RACE reads through MiXCR, listing each CDR3 protein once. There are a few hundred thousand distinct CDR3 sequences in the sample; about 6.6% occur only once, and 15% to 20% lies in the top ten. To note about this clonotype: What it binds is unknown.

Whole-study findings and limits: FACS-sorted repertoires could contain abundant clonotypes contaminating from the bulk population.

CDR1 MGHRA and CDR2 YSYEKL come from the germline V gene. The CDR3 spans 15 residues. V lost 3 bases and J lost 15, with 21 bases in between. The material sequenced was PBMCs, taken about 41 days after the first yellow fever vaccination. The V call is TRBV4-1, the J call TRBJ1-6; D ambiguous. The receptor was derived from a man aged 18 to 30 who received the YFV17D yellow fever vaccine. CDR3 residues: CASSHDLSGPPFLHF. CDR3 sequence (DNA): TGCGCCAGCAGCCATGATCTATCGGGCCCTCCTTTCCTCCACTTT.